The present entry profiles one T cell receptor beta chain with its context. Which antigen it targets is not known. No qualities accompany the bases; no much larger clone lies one base away. This sample was included in a study of cytomegalovirus exposure and HLA in healthy donors (dated by TCRdb to 2016 to 2017). Notes on the research overall: In an earlier analysis of several hundred of the donors, under 300 Gb of sequence data and 117 million unique TCR beta sequences from roughly 180 million T cells were reported. Roughly 300 gigabases of sequencing data and approximately 91 million unique TCR sequences made up an early release that covered some 640 HLA-typed donors. Of the 398 genotyped donors, over 70% fell in the genetic ancestry cluster associated with self-reported Caucasian donors. The study aimed to test whether signatures of past pathogen exposure could be identified by cataloging public T cell receptors. Using immunosequencing, the study profiled T cell repertoires from approximately 700 subjects and related those repertoires to cytomegalovirus serostatus. In addition to the first cohort of 650 to 750 subjects, a separate validation cohort of 120 different subjects was used. To predict cytomegalovirus infection status, the study brought together high-throughput TCR immunosequencing, statistical association of individual TCRs with disease status, and machine learning. In a later analysis, previously published TCR beta repertoires from 550 to 700 donors were re-analyzed and high-resolution HLA genotyping was added so that TCR occurrence patterns could be studied. Rather than drawing on any new phenotypic data, the later analysis identified candidate immune exposures from TCR beta sequences and the way those sequences occurred across donors. An earlier analysis of some 600 of the donors applied high-throughput TCR beta sequencing to assess whether each TCR beta V gene segment acted as functional or pseudogenic. Alongside the repertoire data, information on donor age, sex, ethnicity and CMV serostatus was compiled. A later genetic analysis took genome-wide SNP genotypes for about three fifths of the roughly 670 donors and used that subset as a discovery cohort. Every repertoire in the discovery cohort had been generated on one and the same sequencing platform. Class I and class II HLA loci were covered by the typing at four-digit resolution. Typing coverage varied by locus: roughly 629-630 donors for A, B, C, DRB1 and DQB1; approximately 560 for DQA1; about 600 for DPA1; fewer than 480 for DPB1. Roughly five DR-DQ haplotypes were treated as single units for association and clustering because of strong linkage in the cohort. Across roughly 420 genotyped donors of the cohort, an average of about 240,000 unique TCR beta nucleotide sequences per donor were sequenced, and roughly a sixth of those sequences were non-productive. Study-wide findings and limitations: Immune exposure information for the cohort was limited to CMV serostatus. Across donors, most TCR sequences were observed very rarely, whereas some public TCRs were present in many individuals. In a later analysis, HLA-associated TCR beta chains showed more clonal expansion and lower generation probabilities than non-associated chains that were equally common. Linkage disequilibrium might explain the correlated functional status among segregating V segments, but an unknown experimental factor could not be excluded. A further reported finding was that TCR beta sequences accurately predicted the HLA-A and HLA-B alleles for most subjects in the first cohort. Roughly uniform sequencing depth across donors was assumed in presence/absence analyses, although this assumption may not hold. In an earlier analysis of under 600 of the donors, most TCR beta V segments were observed in productive rearrangements about 87% or about 30% of the time, broadly matching IMGT annotations. In a later analysis, around 17,000 TCR beta sequences were associated with specific HLA alleles at a false discovery rate of 0.05. In a later analysis, several top co-occurrence clusters were reported to appear linked to parvovirus B19, influenza, CMV and Epstein-Barr virus. A total of fewer than 200 TCR beta chains were listed by the study as associated with cytomegalovirus. This cohort had only TCR beta chains sequenced, and the lack of alpha or paired-chain data limited which features could be detected. Assigning TCR associations to individual alleles was difficult when HLA alleles, especially DR and DQ, strongly co-occurred. According to a later analysis, most CMV-associated TCR beta chains appeared to be HLA-restricted, and the HLA associations seemed to be driven largely by CMV exposure. Some IMGT-functional V segments, including TRBV6-2 and TRBV6-3, could not be distinguished by the 87-base-pair reads and were therefore excluded. According to the authors, the approach could potentially be generalized to other disease states and immunological phenotypes. Compared with the roughly 710-donor mean, donors in an Asian-associated ancestry cluster had fewer N-insertions in productive TCRs, according to a later genetic analysis. In both the original and validation cohorts, the classifier was reported to diagnose cytomegalovirus status with high specificity and sensitivity. A few of the identified cytomegalovirus-associated TCR beta chains were confirmed in vitro to be specific for cytomegalovirus antigens. In a later analysis, the rate of TCR association differed among HLA loci, with DRB1 alleles having the most associated TCRs and HLA-C alleles having the fewest. A later genetic analysis associated a missense DCLRE1C variant with V-gene and J-gene trimming of TCR beta chains, and an independent cohort replicated the association. A group of highly shared sequence variants was considered likely to be a technical artifact of the sequencing pipeline. Because some donors lacked HLA typing at each locus, the association tests relied only on the typed subset. Because counts were too low, about 18 rarely observed V segments, including chromosome 9 orphons, were excluded from the earlier analysis of some 590 of the donors.

In total, more than 500 healthy bone marrow donors made up the cohort. Cohort members were all nominally healthy when sampled, although unrecorded immune exposures were likely present. The donor was CMV seronegative and was included in the group of 352 seronegative cohort members. A peripheral blood sample was collected from each donor, and TCR beta sequencing was performed on peripheral blood mononuclear cells. Genomic DNA extraction from the blood cell samples was performed with the Qiagen DNeasy Blood Extraction Kit. The germline V gene (reference sequence) sets CDR1 to MNHEY and CDR2 to SMNVEV. Trimming takes 4 bases off V and 2 bases off J; junction bases not matched to a gene: 12. The CDR3 runs 18 residues from the cysteine to the phenylalanine. Left in the record is the CDR3 DNA by itself, 54 bases read in frame from the first base. The library came from the immunoSEQ multiplex PCR assay. For the multiplex PCR, a mixture combining 60 forward primers for TCR Vbeta segments and 13 reverse primers for TCR Jbeta segments was used. The CDR3 region of rearranged TCR beta genes was amplified from genomic DNA with a multiplex PCR assay. The amplified TCR beta libraries were sequenced on the Illumina HiSeq System as 87-base-pair reads. Per the source publication's procedure: A later analysis tallied about 77 million unique TCR beta chains across the 666 repertoires, and about 12 million of those chains were shared by two or more donors. Raw reads were error-corrected and collapsed into unique sequences with a nearest-neighbor algorithm that merged closely related sequences to remove PCR and sequencing errors. CDR3 sequences were aligned to IMGT reference sequences to assign V, D and J gene segments. For a sequence to be retained, a match of at least six nucleotides to both a V gene segment and a J gene segment was required. Rearrangements were called productive when the CDR3 lacked stop codons and stayed in frame with V and J; all others were non-productive. CDR3 was defined by IMGT convention, running from the second conserved V-encoded cysteine to the conserved J-encoded phenylalanine. In an earlier analysis of some 550 of the donors, sequences lacking an unambiguous match to a single V gene segment were excluded. An earlier analysis of a few hundred of the donors called V segments functional above 56.7% productive rearrangements and segregating when the between-donor standard deviation exceeded 5%. A statistical classification framework was built for diagnosing cytomegalovirus status from the catalog of TCR beta chain sequences. A later analysis assigned V and J genes by comparing TCR nucleotide sequences with IMGT/GENE-DB human TR gene sequences. The TCRdist pipeline was used in a later analysis to assign CDR3 sequences and most-parsimonious VDJ recombination scenarios. In a later analysis, every TCR beta chain was defined by the combination of its CDR3 amino acid sequence and its V-gene family, and reads without a unique V-gene family were dropped. To address suspected cross-contamination and a sequencing artifact, a later analysis removed around 600 highly shared, low-generation-probability nucleotide sequences. In a later analysis, a clonal expansion index was calculated for each public chain from normalized within-repertoire ranks of inferred template counts. Generation probabilities in a later analysis came from a VDJ recombination model fitted to out-of-frame rearrangements, and those results were checked against IGoR. In a later analysis, TCR-TCR, TCR-HLA and TCR-CMV co-occurrence was scored with hypergeometric tests, and a repertoire-size bias correction was applied to TCR pairs. In a later analysis, false discovery rates were estimated by permuting HLA or CMV assignments 20 times. A later analysis grouped co-occurring TCRs with DBSCAN, adding TCRdist sequence similarity when clustering within HLA-allele-positive subsets. For co-occurrence clustering, repertoires with fewer than 30,000 or more than 120,000 public chains were excluded, along with about five repertoires with anomalous nucleotide sharing. TCRdb limited this immuneACCESS table to in-frame rearrangements with V and J called. A share of clones is missing; checked studies link under half to unresolved V genes, and the rest is unexplained. For V, J and clone size, that table is used; D and trimming come from the DNA. Across this sample there are about 200,000 clones, with approximately 80% seen only once. The ten largest account for around 15% of the sample.

The V and J segments used are TRBV27 and TRBJ2-3, with 10 bases matching TRBD2. This sequence originates from a man aged 40-49 years in good health and CMV-seronegative. The sample consisted of PBMCs. The CDR3 region: CASSSPRPAGGLTDTQYF. The base sequence is TGTGCCAGCAGTTCGCCCCGTCCAGCGGGGGGGCTCACAGATACGCAGTATTTT.